These 8 T cell receptor beta chains were all obtained from the same sample, sequenced in a study of T cells in Graves' hyperthyroidism and ophthalmopathy. The investigators amplified TCR beta CDR3 regions from RNA transcripts. The primer set for the first-round RT-PCR of the TCR CDR3 was HTBI. TCRdb analysed the multiplex PCR reads with MiXCR anew, one entry per CDR3 protein. The table shows 96,000 or so distinct CDR3 sequences, with just over 50% occurring only once. Sequenced: blood. The receptors were gathered from a woman aged 40 to 55 with Graves' hyperthyroidism.

V usage is TRBV29-1 and J usage is TRBJ1-5; 7 bases match TRBD1. The CDR3 is 19 residues long. Germline-derived CDR1 and CDR2 are SQVTM and ANQGSEA. The V and J ends lost 7 bases and 6 bases, in that order; junction bases with no gene match: 27. CDR3 in amino acids: CSGGDRTGTMGDGGQPQHF. In DNA, the CDR3 is TGCAGCGGGGGGGACAGAACAGGGACAATGGGGGATGGTGGTCAGCCCCAGCATTTT.

The chain's CDR3 is CSARPTRDRHFYGYTF. CDR3 in DNA: TGCAGTGCTAGACCGACCCGGGACAGGCATTTCTATGGCTACACCTTC. This chain joins TRBV20-1 and TRBJ1-2; 8 bases are shared with TRBD1. The junction had 12 bases not matched to a gene; V was cut back by 2 bases and J by 4 bases. Germline CDR1 is DFQATT and CDR2 is SNEGSKA (reference sequence). The CDR3 consists of 16 residues.

About this clonotype: The missing conserved phenylalanine or tryptophan at the end of this CDR3 makes a read error likely. The gene calls are TRBV2 and TRBJ2-5; D gene unclear. The CDR3 is 15 amino acids. CDR1 is SNHLY, CDR2 FYNNEI, per germline. Trimming took off 0 bases at V and 7 bases at J, with 15 bases between the two ends. Here the CDR3 reads CASSEAWRVSGTQYL. The CDR3 region has the DNA TGTGCCAGCAGTGAAGCGTGGAGAGTGTCGGGGACCCAGTACCTA.

This clonotype was recorded once. The genes are TRBV9 and TRBJ1-2; D is undetermined. The CDR3 length is 12 residues. The V end was cut by 3 bases, the J end by 5 bases, with 8 bases between. Germline V lookup: CDR1 SGDLS, CDR2 YYNGEE. The CDR3 loop reads CASSAAWYGYTF. The CDR3 bases are TGTGCCAGCAGCGCCGCTTGGTATGGCTACACCTTC. The variable domain in full, completed from reference TRBV9 and TRBJ1-2, reads DSGVTQTPKHLITATGQRVTLRCSPRSGDLSVYWYQQSLDQGLQFLIQYYNGEERAKGNILERFSAQQFPDLHSELNLSSLELGDSALYFCASSAAWYGYTFGSGTRLTVV.

This rearrangement joins TRBV7-9 to TRBJ1-1; no definite D call. Germline CDR1 is SEHNR and CDR2 is FQNEAQ (reference sequence). The CDR3 has 16 amino acids. Trimming removed 5 bases at V and 8 bases at J, with 24 bases between. The CDR3 bases are TGTGCCAGCAGCCGGCCCCGCCCGTACCAAGAGACCGAAGCTTTCTTT. This translates into CASSRPRPYQETEAFF.

Only a few counts were recorded for this clonotype. This sequence joins TRBV20-1 and TRBJ2-3; D might be TRBD1 or TRBD2, each matching 5 bases. Trimming pared 6 bases from V and 0 bases from J, leaving 19 bases between. The germline CDR1 and CDR2 sequences are DFQATT and SNEGSKA (reference sequence). The CDR3 length is 16 residues. CDR3 sequence reads: CSARPGASRSTDTQYF. The CDR3 DNA reads TGCAGTGCCAGACCCGGGGCTAGCAGGAGCACAGATACGCAGTATTTT.

This clonotype has only a few counts. J is TRBJ1-5 and V is TRBV4-1; no clear D gene. This CDR3 contains 16 residues. The germline V gene encodes CDR1 MGHRA and CDR2 YSYEKL. Trimming took 0 bases from V and 7 from J, leaving 16 bases between them. CDR3 sequence (DNA): TGCGCCAGCAGCCAAGATGGGTACGAGGACGAGCAGCCCCAGCATTTT. It encodes CASSQDGYEDEQPQHF.

This chain connects TRBV13 to TRBJ1-1, with D perhaps TRBD1 (5 bases). Per the germline V gene, CDR1 is PRHDT and CDR2 is FYEKMQ (reference sequence). The V gene lost 5 bases and the J gene lost 10 bases, with 20 bases spanning the gap. The CDR3 is 14 residues long. The CDR3 DNA follows: TGTGCCAGCAGCAGGACGACAGAGATCGGTGGAGCTTTCTTT. Amino acid sequence: CASSRTTEIGGAFF. Using reference TRBV13 and TRBJ1-1 for the parts outside the CDR3, the full variable domain is AAGVIQSPRHLIKEKRETATLKCYPIPRHDTVYWYQQGPGQDPQFLISFYEKMQSDKGSIPDRFSAQQFSDYHSELNMSSLELGDSALYFCASSRTTEIGGAFFGQGTRLTVV.